This T cell receptor (beta chain) was identified in a study of shared clonotypes between healthy human individuals. The study, taken as a whole, reports: Read depth was anticipated to influence clonotype sharing among donors.

Generated by immunoSEQ multiplex PCR, the TCRdb table keeps only in-frame clones and is missing some. The profile shows about 510,000 clones, 90% to 96% of them singletons. Comment on this clone: Its antigen is not identified.

CD4+ cells were split into CD45RA+ naive and CD45RA-negative memory subsets. The junction had 8 bases not matched to a gene; V was cut back by 7 bases and J by 5 bases. CDR3 length: 16 residues. Germline V gene lookup returns CDR1 SGHRS and CDR2 YFSETQ. Sequenced material: naive CD4+ T cells sorted from blood. Subset indicated: CD45RA+ positively selected. The clonotype was recovered from a woman aged 25 to 39 in good health. The gene calls are TRBV5-1 and TRBJ2-1, with 14 bases aligning to TRBD2. CDR3 in amino acids: CASRTSGRSGDNEQFF. The CDR3 bases are TGCGCCAGCCGGACTAGCGGGAGGTCGGGCGACAATGAGCAGTTCTTC.